The entry below gives a single T cell receptor (beta chain) sequence along with its context. Its target is unknown. The length of the CDR3 is 16 residues. Germline CDR1 and CDR2: SEHNR and FQNEAQ (reference sequence). The V end was cut by 6 bases, the J end by 0 bases, with 15 bases between. The sample comes from a study of T cell responses to AZD1222 COVID-19 vaccine. The repertoire was sequenced with immunoSEQ multiplex PCR; TCRdb's copy has only in-frame clones and lacks some. The data show roughly 120,000 clones, 70% to 90% seen once. Study-wide findings and caveats: Repertoires were collected only later (after the peak T cell response had occurred). Donors skewed white British and female; clonal diversity was possibly underestimated. Reports say nearly half of spike-specific TCRs go after unmutated variant regions.

V gene TRBV7-9 combines with J gene TRBJ1-3, with D hard to call. This sample comprised peripheral blood, obtained on day 0 of MenACWY control vaccination. The clonotype originates from an adult in good health. In DNA, the CDR3 is TGTGCCAGCAGTCATAGTCGTAATCTCTCTGGAAACACCATATATTTT. Translation gives CASSHSRNLSGNTIYF.